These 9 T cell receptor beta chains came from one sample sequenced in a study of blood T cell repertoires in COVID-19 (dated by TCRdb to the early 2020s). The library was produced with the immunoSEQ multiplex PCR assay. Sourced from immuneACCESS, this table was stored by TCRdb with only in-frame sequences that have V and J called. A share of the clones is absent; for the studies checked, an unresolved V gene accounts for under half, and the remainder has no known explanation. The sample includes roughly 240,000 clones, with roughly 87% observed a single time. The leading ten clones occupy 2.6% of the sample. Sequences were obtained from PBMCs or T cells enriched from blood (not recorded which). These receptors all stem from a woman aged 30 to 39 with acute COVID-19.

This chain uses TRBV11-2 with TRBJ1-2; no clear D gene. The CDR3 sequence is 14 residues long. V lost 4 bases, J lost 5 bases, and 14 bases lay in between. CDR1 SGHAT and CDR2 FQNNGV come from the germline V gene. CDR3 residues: CASSSDGLRYGYTF. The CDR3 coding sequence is TGTGCCAGCAGCTCCGATGGACTTCGGTATGGCTACACCTTC. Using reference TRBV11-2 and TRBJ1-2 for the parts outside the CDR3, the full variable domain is EAGVAQSPRYKIIEKRQSVAFWCNPISGHATLYWYQQILGQGPKLLIQFQNNGVVDDSQLPKDRFSAERLKGVDSTLKIQPAKLEDSAVYLCASSSDGLRYGYTFGSGTRLTVV.

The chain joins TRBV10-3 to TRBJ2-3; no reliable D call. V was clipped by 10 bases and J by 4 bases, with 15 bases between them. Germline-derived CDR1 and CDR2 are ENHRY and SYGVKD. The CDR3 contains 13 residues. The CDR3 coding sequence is TGTGCCAGCTACAGTAGTTTAGCAGATACGCAGTATTTT. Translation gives CASYSSLADTQYF.

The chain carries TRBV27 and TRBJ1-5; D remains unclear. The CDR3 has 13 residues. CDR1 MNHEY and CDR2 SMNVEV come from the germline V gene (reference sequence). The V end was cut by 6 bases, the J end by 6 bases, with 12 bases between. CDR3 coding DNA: TGTGCCAGCAGGGCCTCGTCAGTTCAGCCCCAGCATTTT. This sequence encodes CASRASSVQPQHF.

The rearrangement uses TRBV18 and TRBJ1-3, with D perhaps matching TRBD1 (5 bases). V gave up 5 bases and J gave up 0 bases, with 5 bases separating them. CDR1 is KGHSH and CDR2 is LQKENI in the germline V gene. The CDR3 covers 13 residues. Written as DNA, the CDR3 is TGTGCCAGCTCAGACAGCTCTGGAAACACCATATATTTT. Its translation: CASSDSSGNTIYF.

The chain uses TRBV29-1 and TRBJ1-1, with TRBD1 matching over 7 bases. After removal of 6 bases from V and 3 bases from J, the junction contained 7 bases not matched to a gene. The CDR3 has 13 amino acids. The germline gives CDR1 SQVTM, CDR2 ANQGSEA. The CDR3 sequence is CSVGTERDTEAFF. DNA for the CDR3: TGCAGCGTGGGGACAGAAAGGGACACTGAAGCTTTCTTT.

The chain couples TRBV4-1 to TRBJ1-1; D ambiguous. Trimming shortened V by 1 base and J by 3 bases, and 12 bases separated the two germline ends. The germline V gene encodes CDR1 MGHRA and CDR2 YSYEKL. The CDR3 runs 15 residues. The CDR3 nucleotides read TGCGCCAGCAGCCAAGGGCACGTTTTGGACACTGAAGCTTTCTTT. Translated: CASSQGHVLDTEAFF.

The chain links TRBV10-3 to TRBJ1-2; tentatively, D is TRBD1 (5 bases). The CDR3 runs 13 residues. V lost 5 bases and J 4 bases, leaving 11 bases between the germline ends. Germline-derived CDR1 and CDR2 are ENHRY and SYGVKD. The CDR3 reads CAISPTGPYGYTF. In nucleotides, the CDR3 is TGTGCCATCAGTCCCACAGGACCCTATGGCTACACCTTC.

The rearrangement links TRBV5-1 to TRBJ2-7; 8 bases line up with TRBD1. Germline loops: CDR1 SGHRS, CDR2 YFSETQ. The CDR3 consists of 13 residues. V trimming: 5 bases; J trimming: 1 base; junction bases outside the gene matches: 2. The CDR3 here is CASSQGASYEQYF. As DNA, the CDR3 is TGCGCCAGCAGTCAGGGGGCGTCCTACGAGCAGTACTTC.

CDR3: CASTPRGNTEAFF. CDR3 bases: TGTGCCAGCACCCCCAGAGGGAACACTGAAGCTTTCTTT. The chain combines TRBV16 with TRBJ1-1; D remains unclear. CDR3 size: 13 residues. Per the germline V gene, CDR1 is KGHSY and CDR2 is FQNENV. The V and J ends lost 7 bases and 1 base respectively, with 10 bases between them.